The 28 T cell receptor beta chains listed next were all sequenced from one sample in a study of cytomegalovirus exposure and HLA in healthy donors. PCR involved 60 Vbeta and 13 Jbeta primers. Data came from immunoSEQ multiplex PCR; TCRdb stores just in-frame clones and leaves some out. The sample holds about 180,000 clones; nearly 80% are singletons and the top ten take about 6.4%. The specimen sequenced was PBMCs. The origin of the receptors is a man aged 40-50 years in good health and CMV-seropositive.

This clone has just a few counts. CDR3 in amino acids: CASSLGGAGGIHEQYF. For the CDR3, the DNA is TGCGCCAGCAGCTTGGGTGGGGCAGGGGGCATCCACGAGCAGTACTTC. V and J are TRBV5-1 and TRBJ2-7; TRBD1 matches 8 bases. The CDR3 sequence is 16 residues long. The V and J ends lost 0 bases and 5 bases, in that order; junction bases with no gene match: 10. The germline V gene has CDR1 SGHRS and CDR2 YFSETQ.

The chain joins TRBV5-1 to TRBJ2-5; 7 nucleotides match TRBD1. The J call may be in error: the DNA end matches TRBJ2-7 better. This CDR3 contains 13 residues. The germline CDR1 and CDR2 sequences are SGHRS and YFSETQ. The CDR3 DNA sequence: TGCGCCAGCAGCTTCGGGACAGCCAACGAGCAGTACTTC. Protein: CASSFGTANEQYF.

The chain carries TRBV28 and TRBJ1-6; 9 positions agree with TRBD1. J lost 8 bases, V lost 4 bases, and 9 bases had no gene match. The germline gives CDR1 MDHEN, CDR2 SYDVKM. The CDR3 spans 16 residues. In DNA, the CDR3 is TGTGCCAGCAGTTCCATCGGACAGGGGATGGATTCACCCCTCCACTTT. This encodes CASSSIGQGMDSPLHF.

CDR3 residues: CASSITGAQETQYF. In DNA form, the CDR3 reads TGTGCCAGTAGTATAACAGGAGCCCAAGAGACCCAGTACTTC. The chain employs TRBV19 and TRBJ2-5, with a weak D call TRBD1 (5 bases). This CDR3 has 14 residues. Germline CDR1 is LNHDA and CDR2 is SQIVND (reference sequence). Trimming took off 2 bases at V and 1 base at J, with 8 bases between the two ends. Full variable domain (missing parts from reference TRBV19 and TRBJ2-5): DGGITQSPKYLFRKEGQNVTLSCEQNLNHDAMYWYRQDPGQGLRLIYYSQIVNDFQKGDIAEGYSVSREKKESFPLTVTSAQKNPTAFYLCASSITGAQETQYFGPGTRLLVL.

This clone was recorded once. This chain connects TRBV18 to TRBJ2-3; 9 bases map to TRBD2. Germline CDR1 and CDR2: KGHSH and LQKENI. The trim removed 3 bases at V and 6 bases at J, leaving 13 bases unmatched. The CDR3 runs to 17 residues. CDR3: CASSPRGGALSSDTQYF. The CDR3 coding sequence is TGTGCCAGCTCACCGCGGGGGGGCGCACTTTCGTCCGATACGCAGTATTTT.

The chain's CDR3 is CSVEGQGATYEQYF. In nucleotides, the CDR3 is TGCAGCGTTGAGGGACAGGGGGCAACCTACGAGCAGTACTTC. V and J are TRBV29-1 and TRBJ2-7; the match to TRBD1 covers 12 bases. The ends lost 3 bases at V and 2 bases at J; junction bases unmatched: 2. The CDR3 loop spans 14 amino acids. Per germline, CDR1 SQVTM and CDR2 ANQGSEA.

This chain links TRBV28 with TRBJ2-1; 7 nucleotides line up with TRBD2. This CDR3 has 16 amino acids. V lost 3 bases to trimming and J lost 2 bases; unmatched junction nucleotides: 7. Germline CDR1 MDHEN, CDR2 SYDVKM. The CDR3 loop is CASSFSGRFPYNEQFF. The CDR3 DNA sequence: TGTGCCAGCAGTTTTTCCGGGAGGTTCCCCTACAATGAGCAGTTCTTC.

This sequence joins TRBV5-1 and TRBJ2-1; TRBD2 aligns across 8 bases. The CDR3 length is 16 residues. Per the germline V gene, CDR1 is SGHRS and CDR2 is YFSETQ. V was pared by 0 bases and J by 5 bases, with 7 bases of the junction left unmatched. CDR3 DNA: TGCGCCAGCAGCTTGGCAGCTAGCGGGTTAAACAATGAGCAGTTCTTC. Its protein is CASSLAASGLNNEQFF.

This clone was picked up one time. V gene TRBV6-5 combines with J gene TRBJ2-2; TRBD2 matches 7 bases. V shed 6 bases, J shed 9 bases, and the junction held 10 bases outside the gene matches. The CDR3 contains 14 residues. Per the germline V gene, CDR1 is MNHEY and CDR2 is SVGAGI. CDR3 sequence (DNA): TGTGCCAGCAGGCCCCGGGACTACCACCGGGAGCTGTTTTTT. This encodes CASRPRDYHRELFF.

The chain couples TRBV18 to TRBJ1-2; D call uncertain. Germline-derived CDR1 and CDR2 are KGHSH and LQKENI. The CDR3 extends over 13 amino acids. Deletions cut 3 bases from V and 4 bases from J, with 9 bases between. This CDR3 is CASSPEGVYGYTF. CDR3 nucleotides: TGTGCCAGCTCACCGGAGGGCGTCTATGGCTACACCTTC.

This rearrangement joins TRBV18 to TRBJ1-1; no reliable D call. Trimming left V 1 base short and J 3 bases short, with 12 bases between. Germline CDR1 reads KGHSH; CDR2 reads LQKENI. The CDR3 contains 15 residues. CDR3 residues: CASSPLTGLDTEAFF. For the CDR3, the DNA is TGTGCCAGCTCACCACTGACGGGGTTGGACACTGAAGCTTTCTTT.

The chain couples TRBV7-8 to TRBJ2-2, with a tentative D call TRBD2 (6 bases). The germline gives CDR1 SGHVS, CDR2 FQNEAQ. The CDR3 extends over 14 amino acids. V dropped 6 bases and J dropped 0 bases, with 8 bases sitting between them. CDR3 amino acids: CASSTGANTGELFF. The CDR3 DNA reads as TGTGCCAGCAGTACGGGGGCGAACACCGGGGAGCTGTTTTTT.

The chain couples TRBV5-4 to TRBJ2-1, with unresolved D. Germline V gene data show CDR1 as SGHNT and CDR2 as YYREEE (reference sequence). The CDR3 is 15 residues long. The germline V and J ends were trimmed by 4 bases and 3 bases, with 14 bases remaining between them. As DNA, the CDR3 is TGTGCCAGCAGCGGCCCGAGGCGAGACTACAATGAGCAGTTCTTC. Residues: CASSGPRRDYNEQFF.

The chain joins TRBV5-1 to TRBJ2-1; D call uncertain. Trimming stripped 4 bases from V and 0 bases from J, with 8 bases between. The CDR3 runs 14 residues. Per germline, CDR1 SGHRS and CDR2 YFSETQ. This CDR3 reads CASSEGGSYNEQFF. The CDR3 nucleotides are TGCGCCAGCAGCGAAGGCGGCTCCTACAATGAGCAGTTCTTC.

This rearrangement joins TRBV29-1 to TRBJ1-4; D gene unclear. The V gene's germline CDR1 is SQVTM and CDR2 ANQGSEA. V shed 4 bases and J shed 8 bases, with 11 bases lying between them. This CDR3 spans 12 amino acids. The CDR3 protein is CSVGSGKEKLFF. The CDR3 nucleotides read TGCAGCGTTGGCTCCGGGAAGGAAAAACTGTTTTTT. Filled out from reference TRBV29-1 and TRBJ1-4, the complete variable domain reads SAVISQKPSRDICQRGTSLTIQCQVDSQVTMMFWYRQQPGQSLTLIATANQGSEATYESGFVIDKFPISRPNLTFSTLTVSNMSPEDSSIYLCSVGSGKEKLFFGSGTQLSVL.

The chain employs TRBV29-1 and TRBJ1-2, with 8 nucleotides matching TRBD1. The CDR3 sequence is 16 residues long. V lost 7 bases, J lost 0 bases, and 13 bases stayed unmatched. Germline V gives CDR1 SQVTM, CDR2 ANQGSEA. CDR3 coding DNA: TGCAGCGGAGTTATCCGGGACAGGAGAGCTAACTATGGCTACACCTTC. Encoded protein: CSGVIRDRRANYGYTF.

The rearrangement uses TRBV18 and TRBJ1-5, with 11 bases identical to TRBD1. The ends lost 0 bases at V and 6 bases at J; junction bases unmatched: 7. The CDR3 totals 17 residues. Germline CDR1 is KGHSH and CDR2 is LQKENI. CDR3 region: CASSPPGGQGAAQPQHF. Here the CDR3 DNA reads TGTGCCAGCTCACCACCCGGTGGACAGGGGGCCGCTCAGCCCCAGCATTTT.

Here the CDR3 DNA reads TGCGCCAGCAGCTTGGCTCCGACAGGGTCCGATGAGCAGTTCTTC. Translation gives CASSLAPTGSDEQFF. V and J are TRBV5-1 and TRBJ2-1, with TRBD1 identical over 7 bases. The CDR3 length is 15 residues. Germline V lookup: CDR1 SGHRS, CDR2 YFSETQ. Trimming at V came to 0 bases and at J to 8 bases, leaving 8 bases not matched to a gene.

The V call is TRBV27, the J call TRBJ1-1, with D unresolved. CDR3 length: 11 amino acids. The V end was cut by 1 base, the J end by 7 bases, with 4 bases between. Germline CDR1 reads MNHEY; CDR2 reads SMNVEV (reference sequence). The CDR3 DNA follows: TGTGCCAGCAGTTTATACGGTGAAGCTTTCTTT. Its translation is CASSLYGEAFF.

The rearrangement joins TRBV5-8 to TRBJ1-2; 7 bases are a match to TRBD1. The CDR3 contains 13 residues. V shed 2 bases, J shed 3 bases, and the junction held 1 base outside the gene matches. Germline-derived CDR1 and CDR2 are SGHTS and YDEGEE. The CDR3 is CASSLTGDYGYTF. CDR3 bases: TGTGCCAGCAGCTTAACAGGGGACTATGGCTACACCTTC.

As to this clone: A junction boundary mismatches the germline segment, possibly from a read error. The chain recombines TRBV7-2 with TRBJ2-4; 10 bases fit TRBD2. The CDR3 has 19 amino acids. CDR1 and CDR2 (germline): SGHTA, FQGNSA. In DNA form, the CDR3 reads TGTGCCAGCAGCCAGGGACTAGCGAAGAGCCGGCGGGCCAAAAACAGTCAGTACTTC. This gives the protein CASSQGLAKSRRAKNSQYF. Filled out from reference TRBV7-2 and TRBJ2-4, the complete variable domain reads GAGVSQSPSNKVTEKGKDVELRCDPISGHTALYWYRQSLGQGLEFLIYFQGNSAPDKSGLPSDRFSAERTGGSVSTLTIQRTQQEDSAVYLCASSQGLAKSRRAKNSQYFGAGTRLSVL.

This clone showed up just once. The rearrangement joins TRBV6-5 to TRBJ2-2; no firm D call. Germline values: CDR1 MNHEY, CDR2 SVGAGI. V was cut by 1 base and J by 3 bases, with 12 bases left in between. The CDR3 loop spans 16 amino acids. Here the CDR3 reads CASSYLRFLDTGELFF. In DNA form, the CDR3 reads TGTGCCAGCAGTTACTTGCGGTTTCTGGACACCGGGGAGCTGTTTTTT.

The CDR3, as DNA: TGTGCCAGCAGCTTAGCGGAGGCAAACACTGAAGCTTTCTTT. This sequence encodes CASSLAEANTEAFF. This sequence joins TRBV7-6 and TRBJ1-1; D uncertain. Germline loops: CDR1 SGHVS, CDR2 FNYEAQ. The V end was cut by 0 bases, the J end by 2 bases, with 7 bases between. The CDR3 has 14 residues.

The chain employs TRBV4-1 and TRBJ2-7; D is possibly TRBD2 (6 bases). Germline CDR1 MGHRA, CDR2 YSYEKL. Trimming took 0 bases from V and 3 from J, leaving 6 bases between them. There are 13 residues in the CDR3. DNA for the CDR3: TGCGCCAGCAGCCAAGAGGGAGGCTACGAGCAGTACTTC. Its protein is CASSQEGGYEQYF.

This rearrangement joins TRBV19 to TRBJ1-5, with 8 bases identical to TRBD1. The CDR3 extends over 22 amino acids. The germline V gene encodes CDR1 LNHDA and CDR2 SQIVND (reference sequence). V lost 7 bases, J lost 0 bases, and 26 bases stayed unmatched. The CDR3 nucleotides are TGTGCCAGTATGGCCGGTGACAGGGGCAGTTATCGGCCCTTAGGTAGCAATCAGCCCCAGCATTTT. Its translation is CASMAGDRGSYRPLGSNQPQHF.

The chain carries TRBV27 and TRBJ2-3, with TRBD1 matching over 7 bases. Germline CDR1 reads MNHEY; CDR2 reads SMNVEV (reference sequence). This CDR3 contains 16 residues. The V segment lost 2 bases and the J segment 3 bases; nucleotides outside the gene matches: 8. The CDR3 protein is CASSLEKGALTDTQYF. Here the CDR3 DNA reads TGTGCCAGCAGTTTAGAAAAGGGGGCGCTGACAGATACGCAGTATTTT.

The CDR3 protein is CASSSGTSGTGPYEQYF. The CDR3 coding sequence is TGCGCCAGCAGCTCCGGGACTAGCGGGACGGGGCCCTACGAGCAGTACTTC. V and J are TRBV5-1 and TRBJ2-5, with TRBD2 matching 13 bases. The DNA end is a closer match to TRBJ2-7, so the J assignment may be wrong. Germline V gene lookup returns CDR1 SGHRS and CDR2 YFSETQ. This CDR3 spans 17 amino acids.

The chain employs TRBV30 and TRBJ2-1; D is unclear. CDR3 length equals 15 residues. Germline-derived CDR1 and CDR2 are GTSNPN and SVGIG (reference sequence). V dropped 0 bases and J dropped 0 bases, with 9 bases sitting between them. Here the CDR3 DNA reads TGTGCCTGGAGTGTGGGCAGTAGCTCCTACAATGAGCAGTTCTTC. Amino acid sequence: CAWSVGSSSYNEQFF.